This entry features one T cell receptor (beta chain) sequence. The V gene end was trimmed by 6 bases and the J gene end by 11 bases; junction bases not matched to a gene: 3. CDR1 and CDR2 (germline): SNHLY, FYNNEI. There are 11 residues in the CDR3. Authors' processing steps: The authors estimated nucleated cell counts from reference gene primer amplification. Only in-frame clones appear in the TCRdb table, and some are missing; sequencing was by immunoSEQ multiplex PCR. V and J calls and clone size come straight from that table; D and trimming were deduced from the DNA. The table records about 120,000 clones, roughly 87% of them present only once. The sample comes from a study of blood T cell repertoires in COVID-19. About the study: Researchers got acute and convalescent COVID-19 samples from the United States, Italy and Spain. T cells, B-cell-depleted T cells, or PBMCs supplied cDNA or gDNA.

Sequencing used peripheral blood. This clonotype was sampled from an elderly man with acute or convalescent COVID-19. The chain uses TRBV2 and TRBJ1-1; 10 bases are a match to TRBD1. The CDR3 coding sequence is TGTGCCAGCAGGACAGGGGGCGGGGCTTTCTTT. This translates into CASRTGGGAFF. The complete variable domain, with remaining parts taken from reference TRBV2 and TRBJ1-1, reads EPEVTQTPSHQVTQMGQEVILRCVPISNHLYFYWYRQILGQKVEFLVSFYNNEISEKSEIFDDQFSVERPDGSNFTLKIRSTKLEDSAMYFCASRTGGGAFFGQGTRLTVV.